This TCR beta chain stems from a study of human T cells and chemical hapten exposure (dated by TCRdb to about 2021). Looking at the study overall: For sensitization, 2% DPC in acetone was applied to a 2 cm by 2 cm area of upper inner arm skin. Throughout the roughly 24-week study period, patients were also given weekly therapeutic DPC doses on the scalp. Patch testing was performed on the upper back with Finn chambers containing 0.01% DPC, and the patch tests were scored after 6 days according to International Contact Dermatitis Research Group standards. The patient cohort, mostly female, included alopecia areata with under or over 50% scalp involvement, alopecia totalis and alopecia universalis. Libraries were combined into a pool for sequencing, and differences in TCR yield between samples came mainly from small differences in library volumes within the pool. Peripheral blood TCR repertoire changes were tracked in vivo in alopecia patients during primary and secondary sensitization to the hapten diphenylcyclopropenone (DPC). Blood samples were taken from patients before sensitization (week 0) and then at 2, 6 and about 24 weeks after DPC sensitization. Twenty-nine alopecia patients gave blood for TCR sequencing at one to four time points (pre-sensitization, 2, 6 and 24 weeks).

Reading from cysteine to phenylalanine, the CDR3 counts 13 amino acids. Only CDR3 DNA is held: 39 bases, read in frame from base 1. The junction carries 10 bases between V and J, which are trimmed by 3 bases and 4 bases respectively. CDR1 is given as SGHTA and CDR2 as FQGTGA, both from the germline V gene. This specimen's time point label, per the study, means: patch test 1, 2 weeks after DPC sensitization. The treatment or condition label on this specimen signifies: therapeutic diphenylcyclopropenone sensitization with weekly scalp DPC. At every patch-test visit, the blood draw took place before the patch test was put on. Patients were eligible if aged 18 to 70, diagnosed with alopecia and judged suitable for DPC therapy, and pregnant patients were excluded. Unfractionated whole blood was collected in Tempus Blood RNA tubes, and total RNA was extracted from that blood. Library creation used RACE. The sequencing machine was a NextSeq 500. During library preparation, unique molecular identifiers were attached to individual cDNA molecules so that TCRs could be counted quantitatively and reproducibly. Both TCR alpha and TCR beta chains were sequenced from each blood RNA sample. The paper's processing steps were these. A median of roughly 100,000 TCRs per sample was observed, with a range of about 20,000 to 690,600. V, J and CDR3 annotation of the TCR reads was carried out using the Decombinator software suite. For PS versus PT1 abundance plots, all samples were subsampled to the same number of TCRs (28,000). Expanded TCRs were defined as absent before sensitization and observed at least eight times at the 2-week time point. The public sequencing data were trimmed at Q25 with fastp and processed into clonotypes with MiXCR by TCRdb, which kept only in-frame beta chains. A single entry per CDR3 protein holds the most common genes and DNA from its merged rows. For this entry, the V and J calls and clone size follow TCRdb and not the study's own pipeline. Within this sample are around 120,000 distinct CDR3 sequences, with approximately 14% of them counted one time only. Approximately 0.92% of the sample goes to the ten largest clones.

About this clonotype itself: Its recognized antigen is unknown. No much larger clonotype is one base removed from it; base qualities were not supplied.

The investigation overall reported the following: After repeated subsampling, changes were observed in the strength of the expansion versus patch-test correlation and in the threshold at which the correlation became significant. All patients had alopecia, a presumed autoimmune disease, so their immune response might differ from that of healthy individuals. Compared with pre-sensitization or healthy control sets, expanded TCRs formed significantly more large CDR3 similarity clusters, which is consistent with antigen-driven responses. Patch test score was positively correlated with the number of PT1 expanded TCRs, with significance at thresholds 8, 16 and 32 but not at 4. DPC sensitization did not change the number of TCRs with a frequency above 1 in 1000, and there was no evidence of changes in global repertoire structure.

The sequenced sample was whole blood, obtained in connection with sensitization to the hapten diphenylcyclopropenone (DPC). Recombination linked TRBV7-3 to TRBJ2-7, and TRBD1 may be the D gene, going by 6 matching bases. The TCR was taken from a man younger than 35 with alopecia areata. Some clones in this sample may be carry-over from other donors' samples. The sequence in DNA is TGTGCCAGCAGCTTCCACCAGGGGTACGAGCAGTACTTC. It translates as CASSFHQGYEQYF.